The 4 T cell receptor beta chains below were found in one sample sequenced in a study of T cell responses to AZD1222 COVID-19 vaccine. Profiling relied on immunoSEQ multiplex PCR, and the TCRdb table lists in-frame clones only, not all of them. The table has 80,000 to 90,000 clones, roughly 88% seen once. The sequencing here drew on peripheral blood, taken on day 0 of MenACWY control vaccination. These TCRs come from an adult in good health.

This sequence joins TRBV5-1 and TRBJ2-5, with D hard to call. Trimming pared 2 bases from V and 1 base from J, leaving 9 bases between. Germline V gene sequence: CDR1 SGHRS, CDR2 YFSETQ. The CDR3 has 14 amino acids. The CDR3 bases are TGCGCCAGCAGCTTTACGGCAGGCCAAGAGACCCAGTACTTC. Its translation is CASSFTAGQETQYF.

The CDR3 is CASSPGGNSGNTIYF. The CDR3, as DNA: TGTGCCAGCAGCCCAGGGGGGAACTCTGGAAACACCATATATTTT. V gene TRBV6-5 combines with J gene TRBJ1-3; 7 bases line up with TRBD1. The junction had 5 bases not matched to a gene; V was cut back by 6 bases and J by 0 bases. There are 15 residues in the CDR3. Per the germline V gene, CDR1 is MNHEY and CDR2 is SVGAGI.

The rearrangement links TRBV7-2 to TRBJ2-7, with no clear D. V was pared by 5 bases and J by 6 bases, with 8 bases between. The length of the CDR3 is 11 residues. In germline, CDR1 is SGHTA, CDR2 FQGNSA. The CDR3 protein is CASSPLSEQYF. CDR3 DNA: TGTGCCAGCAGCCCCCTCTCCGAGCAGTACTTC.

The chain combines TRBV15 with TRBJ2-7; TRBD2 might be the D (11 bases). CDR1 and CDR2 (germline): LNHNV, YYDKDF (reference sequence). The CDR3 totals 18 residues. V was clipped by 3 bases and J by 10 bases, with 31 bases between them. Here the CDR3 reads CATSSRTGGLAANLGQYF. CDR3 nucleotide sequence: TGTGCCACCAGCAGCCGGACAGGGGGACTAGCGGCCAACCTCGGTCAGTACTTC.